Listed here are 27 T cell receptor beta chains from one sample, sequenced in a study of CD8+ T cells in alopecia areata. Reverse transcription of extracted RNA yielded cDNA, which provided the sequencing template. The repertoire was sequenced with immunoSEQ multiplex PCR; TCRdb's copy has only in-frame clones and lacks some. Of 100,000 to 120,000 clones listed, about 60% were seen once; the top ten hold more than 20%. Sequencing was carried out using NKG2D-low CD8+ T cells sorted from blood. These receptors all come from a human donor with alopecia areata.

The chain employs TRBV30 and TRBJ2-5; D uncertain. The J call may be incorrect, as the DNA end agrees better with TRBJ2-7. The CDR3 spans 11 residues. Germline V gene data show CDR1 as GTSNPN and CDR2 as SVGIG (reference sequence). The CDR3 DNA follows: TGTGCCTGGAGTGACGAGTTCGAGCAGTACTTC. Translated, it gives CAWSDEFEQYF.

The chain couples TRBV19 to TRBJ1-4; D gene uncertain. This CDR3 contains 12 residues. The V gene lost 4 bases and the J gene lost 14 bases, with 14 bases spanning the gap. The V gene's germline CDR1 is LNHDA and CDR2 SQIVND (reference sequence). The CDR3 bases are TGTGCCAGTAGTACTACCGACGGGCAGCTGTTTTTT. Translating gives CASSTTDGQLFF.

This sequence joins TRBV14 and TRBJ2-7, with a tentative D call TRBD2 (7 bases). V was clipped by 4 bases and J by 2 bases, with 18 bases between them. Germline V lookup: CDR1 SGHDN, CDR2 FVKESK. The CDR3 has 16 residues. The CDR3 region has the DNA TGTGCCAGCAGCCCGCAGGGGCTAGCGGCAGCCTACGAGCAGTACTTC. The encoded protein is CASSPQGLAAAYEQYF.

This clone was observed a handful of times. The same CDR3 can be traced to other DNA sequences in this sample. The chain employs TRBV27 and TRBJ2-7; unclear D gene. This CDR3 has 14 residues. V lost 0 bases and J 3 bases, leaving 9 bases between the germline ends. In germline, CDR1 is MNHEY, CDR2 SMNVEV (reference sequence). The CDR3 DNA follows: TGTGCCAGCAGTTTATCCGGACGGATCTACGAGCAGTACTTC. Its protein product is CASSLSGRIYEQYF.

The rearrangement uses TRBV18 and TRBJ1-5; no clear D. Per germline, CDR1 KGHSH and CDR2 LQKENI. The CDR3 contains 14 residues. The V and J ends lost 2 bases and 9 bases respectively, with 14 bases between them. The CDR3 coding sequence is TGTGCCAGCTCACCAAAGGCACGATTGCGGCCCCAGCATTTT. This encodes CASSPKARLRPQHF.

This chain uses TRBV5-6 with TRBJ1-1; D not certain. CDR3 length: 12 residues. Trimming took 0 bases from V and 6 from J, leaving 6 bases between them. Germline CDR1 reads SGHDT; CDR2 reads YYEEEE. CDR3 nucleotide sequence: TGTGCCAGCAGCTTGGGTCCATCTGAAGCTTTCTTT. Its translation: CASSLGPSEAFF.

This sequence joins TRBV7-9 and TRBJ2-7; D might be TRBD1 (6 bases). The germline V gene encodes CDR1 SEHNR and CDR2 FQNEAQ (reference sequence). There are 16 residues in the CDR3. Trimming removed 1 base at V and 0 bases at J, with 13 bases between. In DNA, the CDR3 is TGTGCCAGCAGCTTAGTGCTGGGGGCGAGCTCCTACGAGCAGTACTTC. It translates to CASSLVLGASSYEQYF.

The chain recombines TRBV2 with TRBJ2-4, with 10 bases that match TRBD2. Germline V gene sequence: CDR1 SNHLY, CDR2 FYNNEI. After removal of 4 bases from V and 5 bases from J, the junction contained 8 bases not matched to a gene. This CDR3 region has 16 residues. The CDR3 is CASSGSGRARENIQYF. DNA for the CDR3: TGTGCCAGCAGTGGGAGCGGGAGGGCCAGGGAAAACATTCAGTACTTC.

The sample holds one count of this clone. The V gene is TRBV29-1, the J gene TRBJ2-5, with 10 bases that match TRBD2. The DNA end lines up better with TRBJ2-7; the J call may be wrong. This CDR3 comprises 16 residues. The germline V gene has CDR1 SQVTM and CDR2 ANQGSEA. CDR3 coding DNA: TGCAGCGTTGAAGATCACCCCAGCGGGAGGGATGGCGAGCAGTACTTC. It encodes CSVEDHPSGRDGEQYF.

The chain recombines TRBV6-5 with TRBJ2-7; D may be TRBD2 (6 bases). Trimming took off 5 bases at V and 1 base at J, with 15 bases between the two ends. Germline V gene sequence: CDR1 MNHEY, CDR2 SVGAGI. The CDR3 is 15 residues long. DNA for the CDR3: TGTGCCAGCAGTAACGGGGCGGGAAGTTCCTACGAGCAGTACTTC. Translation gives CASSNGAGSSYEQYF.

This clone was recorded a few times. The chain joins TRBV19 to TRBJ2-7, with no clear D. CDR1 is LNHDA and CDR2 is SQIVND in the germline V gene (reference sequence). The CDR3 loop spans 14 amino acids. The V gene lost 3 bases and the J gene lost 5 bases, with 14 bases spanning the gap. As DNA, the CDR3 is TGTGCCAGTAGTATCTTCGGGCAGGTCAACGAGCAGTACTTC. Protein product: CASSIFGQVNEQYF.

This clone was seen once. This rearrangement joins TRBV29-1 to TRBJ1-4; no reliable D call. CDR1 SQVTM and CDR2 ANQGSEA come from the germline V gene. This CDR3 comprises 12 residues. Trimming removed 5 bases at V and 7 bases at J, with 11 bases between. Written as DNA, the CDR3 is TGCAGCGTTCTTATCAACGGTGAAAAACTGTTTTTT. Amino acids: CSVLINGEKLFF. Variable domain in full (rest from reference TRBV29-1 and TRBJ1-4): SAVISQKPSRDICQRGTSLTIQCQVDSQVTMMFWYRQQPGQSLTLIATANQGSEATYESGFVIDKFPISRPNLTFSTLTVSNMSPEDSSIYLCSVLINGEKLFFGSGTQLSVL.

This chain links TRBV27 with TRBJ2-1, with D tentatively TRBD2 (6 bases). Looked up from germline, CDR1 is MNHEY and CDR2 is SMNVEV (reference sequence). The CDR3 sequence is 14 residues long. Trimming shortened V by 3 bases and J by 2 bases, and 8 bases separated the two germline ends. Here the CDR3 DNA reads TGTGCCAGCAGTTTGGCGGGGACCTACAATGAGCAGTTCTTC. Translated: CASSLAGTYNEQFF.

CDR3: CASSQASDRETQYF. The DNA of the CDR3 is TGCGCCAGCAGCCAAGCGTCCGACCGAGAGACCCAGTACTTC. This chain links TRBV4-1 with TRBJ2-5, with no clear D. Germline loops: CDR1 MGHRA, CDR2 YSYEKL. The CDR3 is 14 amino acids. Trimming left V 1 base short and J 4 bases short, with 10 bases between.

This clone has a handful of counts. The rearrangement links TRBV28 to TRBJ1-5; no firm D call. From germline, CDR1 is MDHEN and CDR2 SYDVKM. The CDR3 runs to 17 residues. The V end lost 5 bases, the J end lost 3 bases, and 20 bases lay between the germline ends. The CDR3 region is CASSPRTGGVANQPQHF. The CDR3 nucleotides read TGTGCCAGCAGTCCAAGGACCGGTGGCGTTGCCAATCAGCCCCAGCATTTT.

The V gene is TRBV7-9, the J gene TRBJ2-5; maybe TRBD2 (5 bases). CDR1 is SEHNR and CDR2 is FQNEAQ in the germline V gene (reference sequence). Trimming left V 8 bases short and J 7 bases short, with 32 bases between. CDR3 length: 18 residues. The CDR3 region has the DNA TGTGCCAGCGACAATGGCATTAGGGCGGTTTGGGAGCCTCTGACCCAGTACTTC. Translation gives CASDNGIRAVWEPLTQYF.

This clone was observed a handful of times. This chain uses TRBV5-8 with TRBJ1-5; D perhaps matches TRBD1 (6 bases). The CDR3 has 20 amino acids. Looked up from germline, CDR1 is SGHTS and CDR2 is YDEGEE. The germline V and J ends were trimmed by 1 base and 0 bases, with 23 bases remaining between them. The CDR3 region is CASSLLPSVVDSNSNQPQHF. The CDR3 DNA reads as TGTGCCAGCAGCTTGCTCCCGTCAGTAGTGGACAGCAATAGCAATCAGCCCCAGCATTTT.

The chain has TRBV10-3 and TRBJ2-6; D ambiguous. This CDR3 has 13 amino acids. Germline loops: CDR1 ENHRY, CDR2 SYGVKD. V was cut by 10 bases and J by 1 base, with 8 bases left in between. In nucleotides, the CDR3 is TGTGCCACGGGCAGGTCTGGGGCCAACGTCCTGACTTTC. As protein: CATGRSGANVLTF.

The chain employs TRBV28 and TRBJ1-1, with unresolved D. V lost 3 bases, J lost 0 bases, and 8 bases lay in between. The CDR3 sequence is 14 residues long. CDR1 and CDR2 from the germline V gene are MDHEN and SYDVKM. CDR3 nucleotides: TGTGCCAGCAGTTTGTCACGCATGAACACTGAAGCTTTCTTT. Protein: CASSLSRMNTEAFF.

V usage is TRBV9 and J usage is TRBJ2-2; unclear D gene. Looked up from germline, CDR1 is SGDLS and CDR2 is YYNGEE. The CDR3 covers 16 residues. V shed 3 bases and J shed 3 bases, with 15 bases lying between them. CDR3 DNA: TGTGCCAGCAGCGCGTCGTGGCAGACCTACACCGGGGAGCTGTTTTTT. It translates to CASSASWQTYTGELFF.

The CDR3 loop is CASSQNLAYEQYF. In DNA form, the CDR3 reads TGCGCCAGCAGCCAAAACTTGGCCTACGAGCAGTACTTC. The rearrangement uses TRBV4-1 and TRBJ2-7; D gene ambiguous. The V and J ends lost 2 bases and 2 bases respectively, with 7 bases between them. In germline, CDR1 is MGHRA, CDR2 YSYEKL. The CDR3 sequence is 13 residues long.

This chain links TRBV28 with TRBJ2-7, with 9 bases fitting TRBD2. CDR1 and CDR2 (germline): MDHEN, SYDVKM. V shed 9 bases and J 3 bases; nucleotides not matched to a gene: 6. CDR3 length: 13 amino acids. The CDR3, as DNA: TGTGCCAGTAAAGAAGCGGGGGGCTACGAGCAGTACTTC. This translates into CASKEAGGYEQYF.

The chain recombines TRBV4-1 with TRBJ2-3; tentatively, D is TRBD2 (5 bases). Trimming stripped 3 bases from V and 1 base from J, with 8 bases between. CDR1 is MGHRA, CDR2 YSYEKL, per germline. The CDR3 runs 14 residues. CDR3 bases: TGCGCCAGCAGCCAGGACTGGGGCACAGATACGCAGTATTTT. This translates into CASSQDWGTDTQYF.

This clone was seen more than once but under ten times. V gene TRBV14 combines with J gene TRBJ1-1; 7 bases are shared with TRBD1. Germline CDR1 SGHDN, CDR2 FVKESK. The CDR3 is 14 residues long. The V segment lost 4 bases and the J segment 7 bases; nucleotides outside the gene matches: 9. Here the CDR3 reads CASSLTGTAIEAFF. CDR3 sequence (DNA): TGTGCCAGCAGCCTCACCGGGACAGCGATTGAAGCTTTCTTT.

This clone was recorded once. This CDR3 is CASSGGTGREQYF. As DNA, the CDR3 is TGTGCCAGCAGTGGGGGGACAGGGCGCGAGCAGTACTTC. This chain uses TRBV27 with TRBJ2-7; 9 bases match TRBD1. Germline V lookup: CDR1 MNHEY, CDR2 SMNVEV (reference sequence). This CDR3 region has 13 residues. V lost 5 bases to trimming and J lost 6 bases; unmatched junction nucleotides: 5.

This clone was observed a single time. V usage is TRBV15 and J usage is TRBJ2-2; the match to TRBD2 covers 7 bases. V lost 5 bases, J lost 3 bases, and 6 bases stayed unmatched. CDR3 length: 15 residues. From germline, CDR1 is LNHNV and CDR2 YYDKDF (reference sequence). The CDR3 DNA is TGTGCCACCAGCCGATCAGGGAGGGACACCGGGGAGCTGTTTTTT. Translated, it gives CATSRSGRDTGELFF.

The chain recombines TRBV10-3 with TRBJ2-7, with D tentatively TRBD1 or TRBD2 (7 bases each). The CDR3 length is 14 residues. In germline, CDR1 is ENHRY, CDR2 SYGVKD. Trimming left V 10 bases short and J 0 bases short, with 16 bases between. CDR3 in amino acids: CATGGDTDSYEQYF. The CDR3 DNA reads TGTGCCACAGGGGGGGACACCGACTCCTACGAGCAGTACTTC.